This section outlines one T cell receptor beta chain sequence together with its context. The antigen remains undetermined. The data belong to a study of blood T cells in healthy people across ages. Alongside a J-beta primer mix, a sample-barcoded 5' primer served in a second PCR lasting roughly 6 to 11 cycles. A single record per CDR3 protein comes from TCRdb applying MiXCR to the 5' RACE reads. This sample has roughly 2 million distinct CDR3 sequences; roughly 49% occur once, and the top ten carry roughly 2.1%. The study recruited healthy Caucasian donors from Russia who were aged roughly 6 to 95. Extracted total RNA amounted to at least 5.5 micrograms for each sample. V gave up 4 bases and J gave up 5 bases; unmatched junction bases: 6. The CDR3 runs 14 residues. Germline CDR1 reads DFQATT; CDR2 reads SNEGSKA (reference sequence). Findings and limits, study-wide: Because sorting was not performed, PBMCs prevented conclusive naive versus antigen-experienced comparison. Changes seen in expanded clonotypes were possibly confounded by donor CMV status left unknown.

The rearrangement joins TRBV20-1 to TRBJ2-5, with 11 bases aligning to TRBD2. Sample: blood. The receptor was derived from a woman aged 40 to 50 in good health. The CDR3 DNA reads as TGCAGTGCTATCGTAGCGGGGGGGCCTGAGACCCAGTACTTC. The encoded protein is CSAIVAGGPETQYF.